This TCR beta chain was captured by sequencing in a study of T cell repertoires in cytomegalovirus infection. Study context: Newly reported HLA-C-restricted and thoroughly characterized HLA-B-restricted CMV epitopes were employed. CMV infection and matching HLA type were both indicated by public TCR beta signatures.

TCRdb processed the reads anew with MiXCR; each CDR3 protein has one entry. The repertoire has approximately 910,000 distinct CDR3 sequences, roughly 30% of them found once; the top ten carry more than 13%. CDR3 length: 15 amino acids. The germline CDR1 and CDR2 sequences are LNHNV and YYDKDF (reference sequence). J was trimmed by 5 bases and V by 5 bases; bases with no gene match: 3. In its sample, this clonotype was seen once. No antigen is known for it. Notes on the study in general: HLA-C-restricted CMV-specific TCR beta clonotypes were dominant in the ex vivo response.

This sequence was found in a human donor in good health (CMV status not recorded). Some clones in this sample may be carry-over from other donors' samples. This chain uses TRBV15 with TRBJ2-2, with 12 positions matching TRBD1. The sequencing here drew on cultured CD8+ T cells from PBMCs, taken from culture after CMV antigen stimulation. The CDR3 loop reads CATSGDRGRTGELFF. DNA of the CDR3: TGTGCCACCAGCGGGGACAGGGGGCGAACCGGGGAGCTGTTTTTT.